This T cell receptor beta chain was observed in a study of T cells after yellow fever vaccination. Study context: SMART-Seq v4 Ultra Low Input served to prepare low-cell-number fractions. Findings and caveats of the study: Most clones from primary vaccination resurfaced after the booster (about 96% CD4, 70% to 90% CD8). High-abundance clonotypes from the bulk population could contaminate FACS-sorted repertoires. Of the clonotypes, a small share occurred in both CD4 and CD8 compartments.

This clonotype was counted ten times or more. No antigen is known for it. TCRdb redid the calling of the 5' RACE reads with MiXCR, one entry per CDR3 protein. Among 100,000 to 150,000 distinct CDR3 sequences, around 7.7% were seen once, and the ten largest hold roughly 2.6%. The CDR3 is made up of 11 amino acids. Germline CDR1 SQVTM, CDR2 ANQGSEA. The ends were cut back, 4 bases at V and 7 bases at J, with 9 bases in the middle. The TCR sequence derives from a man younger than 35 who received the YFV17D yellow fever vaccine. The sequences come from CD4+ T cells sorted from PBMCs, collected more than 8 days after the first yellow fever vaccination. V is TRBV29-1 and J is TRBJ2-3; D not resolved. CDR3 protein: CSVGSDYTQYF. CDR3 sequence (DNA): TGCAGCGTTGGGTCCGATTATACGCAGTATTTT.